This entry lists 21 T cell receptor beta chains sequenced from one sample in a study of cytomegalovirus exposure and HLA in healthy donors (dated by TCRdb to 2017 to 2019). The library was made by the immunoSEQ multiplex PCR assay. A mixture of 60 forward primers for TCR Vbeta segments and 13 reverse primers for TCR Jbeta segments was used in the multiplex PCR. Drawn from immuneACCESS, this table holds only the in-frame rearrangements with V and J called that TCRdb kept. Clones are partly lost; checked studies trace under half to an unresolved V gene and leave the rest unexplained. For this sample the table gives approximately 190,000 clones, of which 65% to 85% were detected only once. The ten largest clones capture approximately 1.8% of the sample. What was sequenced was PBMCs. The receptors originated from a man aged 40-55 years in good health and CMV-seropositive.

This clone was seen once. The chain recombines TRBV2 with TRBJ2-5; possible D gene TRBD1, 5 bases. The CDR3 has 14 residues. CDR1 SNHLY and CDR2 FYNNEI come from the germline V gene. V was clipped by 2 bases and J by 6 bases, with 13 bases between them. The CDR3 bases are TGTGCCAGCAGTGAATTGGGGCAAGGGAAGACCCAGTACTTC. This sequence encodes CASSELGQGKTQYF.

This sequence joins TRBV19 and TRBJ2-1; possibly TRBD2 for D (5 bases). The V end was cut by 0 bases, the J end by 6 bases, with 9 bases between. The germline V gene has CDR1 LNHDA and CDR2 SQIVND (reference sequence). The CDR3 spans 14 residues. CDR3 nucleotides: TGTGCCAGTAGTATAGAGGAGGATTCCAATGAGCAGTTCTTC. Translation gives CASSIEEDSNEQFF.

The chain recombines TRBV27 with TRBJ2-1, with 11 positions matching TRBD2. The CDR3 is 15 residues long. Germline V gene data show CDR1 as MNHEY and CDR2 as SMNVEV (reference sequence). Losses at the gene ends were 3 bases for V and 3 bases for J; bases not matched to a gene: 1. CDR3 coding DNA: TGTGCCAGCAGTTTCACTAGCGGGAGCTACAATGAGCAGTTCTTC. It codes for CASSFTSGSYNEQFF.

V usage is TRBV27 and J usage is TRBJ2-3; 10 bases are shared with TRBD1. Germline CDR1 is MNHEY and CDR2 is SMNVEV (reference sequence). The trim removed 6 bases at V and 2 bases at J, leaving 11 bases unmatched. This CDR3 is built from 17 residues. The CDR3 DNA is TGTGCCAGCAGCCCAAGGACAGGGGGGACTAACACAGATACGCAGTATTTT. Translation gives CASSPRTGGTNTDTQYF.

The chain has TRBV18 and TRBJ1-4; 8 nucleotides match TRBD1. The CDR3 is 14 amino acids. The germline CDR1 and CDR2 sequences are KGHSH and LQKENI. Trimming removed 6 bases from V and 5 bases from J; junction bases left unmatched: 5. Here the CDR3 DNA reads TGTGCCAGCTCCCCCGGACAGGGAAATGAAAAACTGTTTTTT. Its translation: CASSPGQGNEKLFF.

The chain joins TRBV7-2 to TRBJ2-5, with TRBD2 matching over 7 bases. After removal of 5 bases from V and 1 base from J, the junction contained 10 bases not matched to a gene. Germline values: CDR1 SGHTA, CDR2 FQGNSA. This CDR3 region has 16 residues. In DNA, the CDR3 is TGTGCCAGCAGCCGTGAGTCTAGCGGTTTCCAAGAGACCCAGTACTTC. As protein: CASSRESSGFQETQYF.

The chain employs TRBV19 and TRBJ1-5; TRBD1 is a possible D gene (5 bases). In germline, CDR1 is LNHDA, CDR2 SQIVND (reference sequence). CDR3 length: 13 amino acids. Trimming removed 2 bases at V and 5 bases at J, with 7 bases between. CDR3 bases: TGTGCCAGTAGTATACAGGGCGATCAGCCCCAGCATTTT. Amino acid sequence: CASSIQGDQPQHF.

V gene TRBV5-4 combines with J gene TRBJ2-3; the match to TRBD2 covers 8 bases. Trimming cost V 5 bases and J 2 bases; bases outside gene matches: 7. This CDR3 has 15 residues. Germline V CDR1 and CDR2: SGHNT, YYREEE (reference sequence). The CDR3 sequence: CASRSGGRVTDTQYF. The CDR3 region has the DNA TGTGCCAGCAGGTCGGGGGGGAGGGTCACAGATACGCAGTATTTT. The entire variable domain, with the rest obtained from reference TRBV5-4 and TRBJ2-3, is as follows: ETGVTQSPTHLIKTRGQQVTLRCSSQSGHNTVSWYQQALGQGPQFIFQYYREEENGRGNFPPRFSGLQFPNYSSELNVNALELDDSALYLCASRSGGRVTDTQYFGPGTRLTVL.

V is TRBV7-2 and J is TRBJ2-3, with a weak D call TRBD2 (6 bases). Germline CDR1 reads SGHTA; CDR2 reads FQGNSA. V was clipped by 5 bases and J by 0 bases, with 15 bases between them. This CDR3 is 16 amino acids long. This CDR3 is CASSRQSGLSTDTQYF. DNA of the CDR3: TGTGCCAGCAGCCGGCAGAGCGGGCTGAGCACAGATACGCAGTATTTT.

The chain couples TRBV18 to TRBJ2-7; possible D gene TRBD1, 6 bases. Trimming took 8 bases from V and 1 from J, leaving 12 bases between them. Per germline, CDR1 KGHSH and CDR2 LQKENI. The CDR3 spans 13 residues. The CDR3 DNA is TGTGCCAGCACTACCGGACAGTCCTACGAGCAGTACTTC. It codes for CASTTGQSYEQYF.

V gene TRBV9 combines with J gene TRBJ2-7; unclear D gene. The CDR3 is 13 amino acids. CDR1 and CDR2 (germline): SGDLS, YYNGEE. The V end lost 4 bases, the J end lost 5 bases, and 13 bases lay between the germline ends. The CDR3 DNA sequence: TGTGCCAGCAGCCCGGGTATGGCCCACGAGCAGTACTTC. Its translation: CASSPGMAHEQYF.

The DNA of the CDR3 is TGCGCCAGCAGCTTGGAGCACTACGAGCAGTACTTC. Translated, it gives CASSLEHYEQYF. The chain joins TRBV5-1 to TRBJ2-7; D unclear. Trimming cost V 0 bases and J 3 bases, with 4 bases left between them. From germline, CDR1 is SGHRS and CDR2 YFSETQ. CDR3 length: 12 residues.

The chain combines TRBV5-4 with TRBJ2-1, with 12 nucleotides matching TRBD2. Germline values: CDR1 SGHNT, CDR2 YYREEE (reference sequence). V shed 0 bases, J shed 7 bases, and the junction held 2 bases outside the gene matches. The CDR3 is made up of 15 amino acids. The DNA for the CDR3 is TGTGCCAGCAGCTTGGGTCTAGCGGGAGGGAATGAGCAGTTCTTC. This sequence encodes CASSLGLAGGNEQFF.

This clone came up once. The chain has TRBV11-2 and TRBJ2-7, with D tentatively TRBD1 (6 bases). This CDR3 is built from 12 residues. Germline-derived CDR1 and CDR2 are SGHAT and FQNNGV. Trimming cost V 5 bases and J 4 bases, with 9 bases left between them. CDR3 sequence reads: CASSQGGYEQYF. CDR3 bases: TGTGCCAGCAGCCAAGGGGGTTACGAGCAGTACTTC.

The chain combines TRBV6-5 with TRBJ2-7; 9 bases are shared with TRBD1. CDR1 and CDR2 from the germline V gene are MNHEY and SVGAGI. The CDR3 spans 14 residues. Germline trimming cut 5 bases from V and 1 base from J; bases unmatched to any gene: 3. The CDR3 nucleotides read TGTGCCAGCAGTCCGGGACAGGGTTCCTACGAGCAGTACTTC. Translation: CASSPGQGSYEQYF.

V gene TRBV7-6 combines with J gene TRBJ2-7; TRBD2 agrees at 7 bases. Trimming took 5 bases from V and 7 from J; bases not matched to a gene: 8. The V gene's germline CDR1 is SGHVS and CDR2 FNYEAQ. There are 13 residues in the CDR3. The CDR3 spells CASSRGGPGEQYF. CDR3 in DNA: TGTGCCAGCAGCAGGGGAGGGCCTGGTGAGCAGTACTTC. The whole variable domain, remainder taken from reference TRBV7-6 and TRBJ2-7, is GAGVSQSPRYKVTKRGQDVALRCDPISGHVSLYWYRQALGQGPEFLTYFNYEAQQDKSGLPNDRFSAERPEGSISTLTIQRTEQRDSAMYRCASSRGGPGEQYFGPGTRLTVT.

This chain joins TRBV28 and TRBJ1-5; D uncertain. The CDR3 length is 14 residues. Germline V gene sequence: CDR1 MDHEN, CDR2 SYDVKM. Trimming pared 6 bases from V and 4 bases from J, leaving 13 bases between. CDR3 sequence reads: CASSPGLINQPQHF. The CDR3 nucleotides are TGTGCCAGCAGCCCCGGACTGATAAATCAGCCCCAGCATTTT.

V usage is TRBV9 and J usage is TRBJ2-5; D possibly corresponds to TRBD1 (6 bases). Germline CDR1 and CDR2: SGDLS and YYNGEE. The CDR3 spans 14 residues. V gave up 4 bases and J gave up 5 bases, with 15 bases separating them. CDR3 sequence: CASSPSGQIETQYF. The CDR3 DNA reads TGTGCCAGCAGCCCCTCCGGACAGATTGAGACCCAGTACTTC.

The chain couples TRBV2 to TRBJ2-3; TRBD2 matches 15 bases. Germline CDR1 reads SNHLY; CDR2 reads FYNNEI. With 7 bases clipped from V and 6 bases from J, the junction kept 5 bases outside the gene matches. The CDR3 is 15 residues long. The DNA for the CDR3 is TGTGCCAGCACTGGACTAGCGGGAGGGTACGATACGCAGTATTTT. Translation: CASTGLAGGYDTQYF.

The chain links TRBV4-2 to TRBJ1-1, with a possible D match to TRBD1 (6 bases). Trimming removed 5 bases at V and 3 bases at J, with 13 bases between. CDR1 LGHNA and CDR2 YNFKEQ come from the germline V gene. The CDR3 has 14 residues. The CDR3 loop reads CASSLRQDYTEAFF. The DNA for the CDR3 is TGTGCCAGCAGCTTGAGACAGGACTACACTGAAGCTTTCTTT.

The gene calls are TRBV2 and TRBJ1-5; the match to TRBD1 covers 7 bases. Trimming cost V 6 bases and J 5 bases; bases outside gene matches: 4. Germline CDR1 reads SNHLY; CDR2 reads FYNNEI. This CDR3 has 13 amino acids. CDR3 nucleotides: TGTGCCAGCAGATTAACAGGGGATCAGCCCCAGCATTTT. It codes for CASRLTGDQPQHF.